A selection of T cell receptor beta chains follows, all from one sample in a study of beta chain features in type 1 diabetes. Profiled with immunoSEQ multiplex PCR; TCRdb holds only in-frame clones, not every one. The table lists 900,000 or so clones, 15% to 20% of them singletons. Sample: naive CD4+ T cells from blood. The origin of the receptors is a woman younger than 35 in good health. Both conserved end residues are part of each CDR3. A D gene is named only where the DNA matches it firmly. Clone size, where shown, is once, few, many, or a class for clones that have expanded.

clone_size cdr3_length j_call d_call v_call cdr3_aa cdr3_nt
- 16 TRBJ1-4 - TRBV19 CASSLTTGMHYEKLFF TGTGCCAGTAGTCTCACTACCGGGATGCATTATGAAAAACTGTTTTTT
once 13 TRBJ1-4 - TRBV28 CASSPQNLRKLFF TGTGCCAGCAGTCCCCAAAATCTGAGAAAACTGTTTTTT
- 14 TRBJ2-7 TRBD1 TRBV6-5 CASRRTGGAGEQYF TGTGCCAGCCGTAGGACAGGGGGCGCGGGCGAGCAGTACTTC
few 15 TRBJ2-7 - TRBV28 CASSLSVTGTNEQYF TGTGCCAGCAGTTTATCGGTGACAGGTACAAACGAGCAGTACTTC
- 15 TRBJ2-7 TRBD1 TRBV11-1 CASSSPGQGYYEQYF TGTGCCAGCAGCTCACCGGGACAGGGATACTACGAGCAGTACTTC
few 14 TRBJ2-1 TRBD2 TRBV19 CASNGGVYYNEQFF TGTGCCAGTAACGGGGGGGTGTACTACAATGAGCAGTTCTTC
few 16 TRBJ1-1 - TRBV9 CASSVATGFGYTEAFF TGTGCCAGCAGCGTAGCTACAGGGTTTGGGTACACTGAAGCTTTCTTT
few 15 TRBJ2-3 TRBD1 TRBV6-5 CASSYGDRATDTQYF TGTGCCAGCAGTTACGGGGACAGGGCAACAGATACGCAGTATTTT
- 16 TRBJ2-7 TRBD2 TRBV2 CASMSSGTYLGYEQYF TGTGCCAGCATGTCTAGCGGGACTTACTTGGGCTACGAGCAGTACTTC
few 16 TRBJ2-3 TRBD2 TRBV7-2 CASSLGTSGITDTQYF TGTGCCAGCAGCTTAGGGACTAGCGGGATCACAGATACGCAGTATTTT
- 13 TRBJ2-3 - TRBV4-1 CASSQDSRDTQYF TGCGCCAGCAGCCAAGATTCCCGGGATACGCAGTATTTT
- 16 TRBJ1-1 - TRBV27 CASSRYTAAMNTEAFF TGTGCCAGCAGTCGGTACACAGCTGCCATGAACACTGAAGCTTTCTTT
few 12 TRBJ2-7 TRBD2 TRBV2 CASRTSGYEQYF TGTGCCAGCAGGACTAGCGGCTACGAGCAGTACTTC
- 16 TRBJ2-1 TRBD2 TRBV18 CASSPRTSGTYNEQFF TGTGCCAGCTCACCCAGGACTAGCGGGACCTACAATGAGCAGTTCTTC
- 13 TRBJ2-5 TRBD2 TRBV14 CASSQGFPGGQYF TGTGCCAGCAGCCAAGGCTTCCCCGGGGGGCAGTACTTC
few 16 TRBJ2-5 TRBD2 TRBV7-6 CASSFDLAGDRETQYF TGTGCCAGCAGCTTTGACCTAGCGGGAGACAGGGAGACCCAGTACTTC
few 15 TRBJ2-7 - TRBV4-2 CASSQPGQSFIGQYF TGTGCCAGCAGCCAACCCGGACAGTCCTTCATTGGGCAGTACTTC
few 21 TRBJ2-1 TRBD2 TRBV18 CASSPPTSGTAQVVGYNEQFF TGTGCCAGCTCACCACCGACTAGCGGGACGGCCCAAGTCGTTGGTTACAATGAGCAGTTCTTC
- 15 TRBJ2-7 - TRBV2 CASSDRVLKIYEQYF TGTGCCAGCAGTGACAGGGTATTGAAAATCTACGAGCAGTACTTC
- 15 TRBJ2-2 - TRBV7-9 CASSLGYAGTGELFF TGTGCCAGCAGCCTCGGATACGCGGGCACCGGGGAGCTGTTTTTT
- 12 TRBJ1-2 - TRBV28 CASSFLGYGYTF TGTGCCAGCAGTTTCTTGGGGTATGGCTACACCTTC
- 17 TRBJ2-3 - TRBV4-3 CASSQDMLIGGTDTQYF TGCGCCAGCAGCCAAGATATGTTGATAGGGGGAACAGATACGCAGTATTTT
- 17 TRBJ2-1 TRBD2 TRBV27 CASKPEGTGGPYNEQFF TGTGCCAGCAAACCTGAAGGAACGGGAGGGCCGTACAATGAGCAGTTCTTC
few 12 TRBJ1-5 - TRBV19 CASSSRGQPQHF TGTGCCAGTAGTTCGCGGGGTCAGCCCCAGCATTTT
few 11 TRBJ1-1 - TRBV28 CASRLGAEAFF TGTGCCAGCAGATTGGGGGCTGAAGCTTTCTTT
- 12 TRBJ2-4 - TRBV27 CASGHDKNIQYF TGTGCCAGCGGTCATGACAAAAACATTCAGTACTTC
few 15 TRBJ2-1 TRBD2 TRBV9 CASSVGTSASSVQFF TGTGCCAGCAGCGTAGGGACTAGCGCTTCTTCCGTGCAGTTCTTC
- 16 TRBJ2-7 TRBD1 TRBV7-2 CASSSSGTGGAYEQYF TGTGCCAGCAGCTCGTCCGGGACAGGGGGCGCCTACGAGCAGTACTTC
few 14 TRBJ2-7 TRBD2 TRBV6-6 CASSYSSGTNEQYF TGTGCCAGCAGTTACTCTAGCGGGACCAACGAGCAGTACTTC
few 17 TRBJ1-1 - TRBV4-2 CASSQDVAWGNPFGAFF TGTGCCAGCAGCCAAGATGTGGCGTGGGGGAACCCCTTTGGAGCTTTCTTT
- 15 TRBJ1-1 - TRBV19 CASSAWESMNTEAFF TGTGCCAGTAGTGCTTGGGAGTCAATGAACACTGAAGCTTTCTTT
few 14 TRBJ1-1 - TRBV7-9 CASSAFREDTEAFF TGTGCCAGCAGCGCCTTCAGGGAAGACACTGAAGCTTTCTTT
- 13 TRBJ2-7 - TRBV4-3 CASSDGRDYEQYF TGCGCCAGCAGCGACGGGCGGGACTACGAGCAGTACTTC
few 13 TRBJ2-1 - TRBV7-2 CASSLRFTNEQFF TGTGCCAGCAGCTTACGGTTTACGAATGAGCAGTTCTTC
few 15 TRBJ2-1 TRBD1 TRBV7-9 CASSDPGQGYNEQFF TGTGCCAGCAGCGATCCGGGACAGGGTTACAATGAGCAGTTCTTC
few 13 TRBJ2-2 - TRBV29-1 CSVDDQYTGELFF TGCAGCGTTGACGACCAATACACCGGAGAGCTGTTTTTT
- 13 TRBJ2-3 - TRBV5-4 CASSLVRTDTQYF TGTGCCAGCAGCCTGGTCCGCACAGATACGCAGTATTTT
- 12 TRBJ2-1 - TRBV5-4 CASSLVGDEQFF TGTGCCAGCAGCTTGGTGGGAGATGAGCAGTTCTTC
- 17 TRBJ2-1 TRBD1 TRBV15 CATSRDLVRQGANEQFF TGTGCCACCAGCAGAGATCTCGTCCGGCAGGGGGCTAATGAGCAGTTCTTC
- 16 TRBJ1-5 - TRBV7-8 CASSSRQSSPNQPQHF TGTGCCAGCAGCTCACGACAGTCCTCCCCCAATCAGCCCCAGCATTTT
once 15 TRBJ2-3 - TRBV10-2 CASSVVTRSGDTQYF TGCGCCAGCAGCGTCGTGACTAGATCGGGAGATACGCAGTATTTT
- 16 TRBJ2-2 - TRBV10-3 CAITRDRPINTGELFF TGTGCCATCACCAGAGACAGGCCAATAAACACCGGGGAGCTGTTTTTT
few 9 TRBJ2-7 TRBD1 TRBV10-3 CASIDRDGF TGTGCCAGCATCGACAGGGATGGCTTC
- 14 TRBJ2-3 TRBD1 TRBV29-1 CSVHRGSSTDTQYF TGCAGCGTGCACAGGGGATCTAGCACAGATACGCAGTATTTT
few 17 TRBJ2-7 - TRBV27 CASSLGYGLGGSYEQYF TGTGCCAGCAGTTTAGGGTACGGACTAGGGGGTTCCTACGAGCAGTACTTC
- 17 TRBJ1-4 - TRBV7-8 CASSPSRTRSLVEKLFF TGTGCCAGCAGCCCGAGCCGGACTCGTTCTTTGGTTGAAAAACTGTTTTTT
- 12 TRBJ1-1 - TRBV29-1 CSVVGWTFEAFF TGCAGCGTTGTGGGGTGGACTTTTGAAGCTTTCTTT
few 15 TRBJ1-4 TRBD1 TRBV14 CASSQRQGWNEKLFF TGTGCCAGCAGCCAAAGACAGGGTTGGAATGAAAAACTGTTTTTT
- 16 TRBJ1-3 - TRBV6-5 CASSYGDPGIGNTIYF TGTGCCAGCAGTTACGGGGATCCGGGGATTGGAAACACCATATATTTT
- 17 TRBJ2-7 TRBD2 TRBV27 CASILGLAGVLSYEQYF TGTGCCAGCATACTGGGACTAGCGGGAGTTCTATCCTACGAGCAGTACTTC